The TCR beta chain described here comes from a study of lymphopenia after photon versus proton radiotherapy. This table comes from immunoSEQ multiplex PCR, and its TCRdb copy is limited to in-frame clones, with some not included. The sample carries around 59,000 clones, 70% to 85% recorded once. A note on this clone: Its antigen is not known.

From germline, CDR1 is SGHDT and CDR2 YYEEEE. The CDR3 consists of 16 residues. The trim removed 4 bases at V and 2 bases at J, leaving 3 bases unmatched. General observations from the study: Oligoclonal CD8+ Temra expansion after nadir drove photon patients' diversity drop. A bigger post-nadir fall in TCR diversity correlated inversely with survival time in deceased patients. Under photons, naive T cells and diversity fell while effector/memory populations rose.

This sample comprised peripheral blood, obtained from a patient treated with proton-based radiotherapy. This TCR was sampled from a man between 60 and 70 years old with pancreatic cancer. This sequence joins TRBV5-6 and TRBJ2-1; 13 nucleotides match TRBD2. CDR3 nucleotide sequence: TGTGCCAGCAGCCCCGGGACTAGCGGGACCTACAATGAGCAGTTCTTC. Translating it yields CASSPGTSGTYNEQFF.